This entry concerns a single TCR beta chain. The target antigen is unknown. The data belong to a study of post-analysis software for immune sequencing data. Overall study: Several disease courses (relapsing-remitting, secondary progressive and progressive-relapsing) of multiple sclerosis were included. General observations from the study: Multiple sclerosis patients had significantly lower normalized Chao1 diversity than controls. Clustering by F measure revealed strong co-clustering among samples prepared together in one batch. TRBV segments more frequent in patients than in controls numbered roughly 5 and included TRBV5-6, TRBV5-1 and TRBV20-1.

The CDR3 contains 17 residues. Per germline, CDR1 SGHRS and CDR2 YFSETQ. V lost 3 bases and J 2 bases, leaving 19 bases between the germline ends. TCR beta libraries were prepared from cDNA with unique molecular identifiers. Starting from approximately 1 to 10 million T cells, the study yielded approximately 500,000 cDNA molecules. TCRdb independently ran MiXCR on the PCR reads; one entry per CDR3 protein. The sample holds hundreds of thousands of distinct CDR3 sequences, 55% to 60% seen once. This sequence originates from a girl aged 2-10 years with multiple sclerosis. The V gene is TRBV5-1, the J gene TRBJ2-3, with D tentatively TRBD1 or TRBD2 (5 bases each). The sequenced sample consisted of blood. CDR3 sequence: CASSSLSGGPDTDTQYF. The CDR3 bases are TGCGCCAGCAGCTCCCTATCTGGGGGACCGGACACAGATACGCAGTATTTT.